The 18 T cell receptor beta chains below were found in one sample sequenced in a study of regulatory T cells in long-lasting Graves disease (dated by TCRdb to the early 2020s). This specimen's time point label, per the study, means: newly diagnosed GD, antithyroid drugs for less than 3 months. RNA was extracted from PBMCs in TRIzol for both TCR sequencing and RNA sequencing. Preparation of the library involved multiplex PCR. Instrument on record: Illumina HiSeq 4000. iRepertoire HTBI primers and Arm-PCR amplification of CDR3 regions were used to construct TCR beta libraries. TCRdb redid the processing of the public reads, applying fastp at Q25 and MiXCR, and retained in-frame beta chains. A single entry per CDR3 protein holds the most common genes and DNA from its merged rows. Within this sample are around 400,000 distinct CDR3 sequences, with roughly a sixth of them counted one time only. The ten largest account for 20% to 25% of the sample.

The material sequenced was peripheral blood mononuclear cells (PBMCs), taken at new diagnosis, from a patient treated with antithyroid drugs. The receptors were gathered from a female donor with Graves disease.

In its sample, this clonotype was seen many times. The CDR3 sequence: CASRPTVNTGELFF. Written as DNA, the CDR3 is TGTGCCAGCAGACCGACAGTGAACACCGGGGAGCTGTTTTTT. This rearrangement joins TRBV12-3 or TRBV12-4 to TRBJ2-2, with D possibly being TRBD1 (5 bases). The CDR3 loop spans 14 amino acids. V was trimmed by 6 bases and J by 1 base, leaving 9 bases between them.

This clonotype occurred many times. This chain links TRBV5-1 with TRBJ1-6; 9 nucleotides line up with TRBD1. The CDR3 is 14 amino acids. V shed 5 bases, J shed 8 bases, and the junction held 5 bases outside the gene matches. CDR1 and CDR2 from the germline V gene are SGHRS and YFSETQ. The CDR3 sequence: CASRTGQGDSPLHF. CDR3 in DNA: TGCGCCAGCAGGACGGGACAGGGTGATTCACCCCTCCACTTT.

With respect to this clonotype: A read error is possible here, since a much larger clone lies one base away. V usage is TRBV5-1 and J usage is TRBJ2-3, with TRBD2 matching over 7 bases. V lost 1 base and J lost 11; bases outside the gene matches: 13. The germline gives CDR1 SGHRS, CDR2 YFSETQ. CDR3 length: 15 residues. CDR3 nucleotides: TGCGCCAGCAGCTTGTTCCCGGGACTACCTGCCTTGCAGTATTTT. As protein: CASSLFPGLPALQYF.

This clonotype was counted ten times or more. The genes are TRBV10-3 and TRBJ1-5; D uncertain. The V gene lost 0 bases and the J gene lost 5 bases, with 2 bases spanning the gap. This CDR3 spans 12 amino acids. Germline CDR1 reads ENHRY; CDR2 reads SYGVKD. The CDR3 coding sequence is TGTGCCATCAGTGAGTCGGATCAGCCCCAGCATTTT. It yields the protein CAISESDQPQHF.

V and J are TRBV4-1 and TRBJ2-3; D gene unclear. The CDR3 length is 15 residues. Trimming left V 0 bases short and J 0 bases short, with 7 bases between. Per germline, CDR1 MGHRA and CDR2 YSYEKL. The CDR3 DNA is TGCGCCAGCAGCCAAGAGGGTTTGAGCACAGATACGCAGTATTTT. It encodes CASSQEGLSTDTQYF.

This clonotype has ten or more counts. The genes are TRBV6-7 and TRBJ2-2, with 9 bases that match TRBD2. TRBV6-7 falls under the ORF class, with uncertain function. This CDR3 is built from 15 residues. After removal of 2 bases from V and 7 bases from J, the junction contained 5 bases not matched to a gene. The CDR3 DNA follows: TGTGCCAGCAGTTACAGTCTTAGCGGGAGCGGGGAGCTGTTTTTT. Its protein is CASSYSLSGSGELFF.

The chain has TRBV20-1 and TRBJ2-7, with D perhaps TRBD1 or TRBD2 (5 bases each). The CDR3 length is 14 residues. Trimming stripped 6 bases from V and 2 bases from J, with 17 bases between. CDR1 is DFQATT and CDR2 is SNEGSKA in the germline V gene (reference sequence). CDR3 nucleotides: TGCAGTGCCCGGACCGTCCGGGGACCCTACGAGCAGTACTTC. It codes for CSARTVRGPYEQYF.

In DNA form, the CDR3 reads TGTGCCAGCATCGGAGCGGGGAAGAGCTCCTACGAGCAGTACTTC. This gives the protein CASIGAGKSSYEQYF. The V and J genes are TRBV28 and TRBJ2-7, with TRBD2 matching over 7 bases. Germline trimming cut 7 bases from V and 0 bases from J; bases unmatched to any gene: 9. Germline lookup yields CDR1 MDHEN and CDR2 SYDVKM. This CDR3 spans 15 amino acids.

In its sample, this clonotype was seen many times. V and J are TRBV19 and TRBJ1-1; D possibly corresponds to TRBD1 (5 bases). Germline values: CDR1 LNHDA, CDR2 SQIVND (reference sequence). V was pared by 3 bases and J by 4 bases, with 12 bases between. The CDR3 totals 14 residues. The CDR3 DNA reads as TGTGCCAGTAGTATGGGGGACGGGCCCACTGAAGCTTTCTTT. It encodes CASSMGDGPTEAFF.

The V gene is TRBV11-2, the J gene TRBJ1-6, with D possibly TRBD1 on 5 matching bases. V lost 4 bases, J lost 3 bases, and 10 bases lay in between. This CDR3 is 15 amino acids long. The germline gives CDR1 SGHAT, CDR2 FQNNGV. Here the CDR3 DNA reads TGTGCCAGCAGCTACCGGGACGGCTATAATTCACCCCTCCACTTT. Protein sequence: CASSYRDGYNSPLHF.

This clonotype turned up a few times. The V and J genes are TRBV24-1 and TRBJ2-1, with 7 positions matching TRBD1. V was clipped by 7 bases and J by 9 bases; unmatched bases: 14. The V gene's germline CDR1 is KGHDR and CDR2 SFDVKD. The CDR3 has 15 residues. CDR3 sequence (DNA): TGTGCCACCAGGGCCGGGACAGCTGGCTCGGGTGAGCAGTTCTTC. This encodes CATRAGTAGSGEQFF.

This clonotype was found many times. The junction departs from the called germline gene at one end, perhaps through a read error. The CDR3 DNA reads as TGTGCCAGCAGCCAAGTAGGGGATTGGAATGAGCAGTTCTTC. Translated, it gives CASSQVGDWNEQFF. The rearrangement links TRBV4-1 to TRBJ2-1, with D tentatively TRBD1 (5 bases). Germline-derived CDR1 and CDR2 are MGHRA and YSYEKL. The CDR3 has 14 amino acids.

Concerning this clonotype: A read error may produce the germline difference seen at one junction end. V is TRBV24-1 and J is TRBJ2-3, with TRBD2 matching over 9 bases. CDR1 and CDR2 (germline): KGHDR, SFDVKD. CDR3 length equals 18 residues. The CDR3 nucleotides are TGTGCCACCAGTGGCCCGGTGACTAGCGGTAAATGGACAGGTACGCAGTATTTT. Translation gives CATSGPVTSGKWTGTQYF.

J is TRBJ2-1 and V is TRBV19; TRBD1 matches 7 bases. Trimming removed 5 bases from V and 1 base from J; junction bases left unmatched: 5. CDR3 length: 15 amino acids. Germline assignment: CDR1 LNHDA and CDR2 SQIVND (reference sequence). CDR3 DNA: TGTGCCAGTAGTCGACAGGGATCGTCCTACAATGAGCAGTTCTTC. Translating it yields CASSRQGSSYNEQFF.

This clonotype was seen many times. The rearrangement links TRBV27 to TRBJ1-1; D is undetermined. The germline V gene has CDR1 MNHEY and CDR2 SMNVEV (reference sequence). The CDR3 sequence is 15 residues long. Deletions cut 4 bases from V and 0 bases from J, with 12 bases between. The CDR3 reads CASSSPPGVNTEAFF. The CDR3 DNA follows: TGTGCCAGCAGTTCCCCCCCGGGAGTGAACACTGAAGCTTTCTTT.

The sample holds many counts of this clonotype. The V gene is TRBV6-5, the J gene TRBJ1-1; D is unclear. This CDR3 contains 11 residues. V shed 1 base and J shed 6 bases, with 3 bases lying between them. Germline CDR1 MNHEY, CDR2 SVGAGI. CDR3 protein: CASSYWPEAFF. The CDR3 region has the DNA TGTGCCAGCAGTTACTGGCCTGAAGCTTTCTTT.

The rearrangement links TRBV5-1 to TRBJ2-1; D remains unclear. This CDR3 has 15 residues. V was pared by 1 base and J by 2 bases, with 10 bases between. Germline CDR1 reads SGHRS; CDR2 reads YFSETQ. This chain's CDR3 is CASSLSPGPYNEQFF. The CDR3 nucleotides are TGCGCCAGCAGCTTGAGCCCCGGGCCCTACAATGAGCAGTTCTTC. Using reference TRBV5-1 and TRBJ2-1 for the parts outside the CDR3, the full variable domain is KAGVTQTPRYLIKTRGQQVTLSCSPISGHRSVSWYQQTPGQGLQFLFEYFSETQRNKGNFPGRFSGRQFSNSRSEMNVSTLELGDSALYLCASSLSPGPYNEQFFGPGTRLTVL.

At least ten counts were recorded for this clonotype. The rearrangement uses TRBV20-1 and TRBJ2-3, with TRBD2 matching 11 bases. Germline assignment: CDR1 DFQATT and CDR2 SNEGSKA (reference sequence). The CDR3 covers 16 residues. Trimming cost V 0 bases and J 2 bases; bases outside gene matches: 4. The CDR3 region is CSARDLAGGHTDTQYF. The CDR3 DNA reads TGCAGTGCTAGAGATCTAGCGGGGGGTCACACAGATACGCAGTATTTT.